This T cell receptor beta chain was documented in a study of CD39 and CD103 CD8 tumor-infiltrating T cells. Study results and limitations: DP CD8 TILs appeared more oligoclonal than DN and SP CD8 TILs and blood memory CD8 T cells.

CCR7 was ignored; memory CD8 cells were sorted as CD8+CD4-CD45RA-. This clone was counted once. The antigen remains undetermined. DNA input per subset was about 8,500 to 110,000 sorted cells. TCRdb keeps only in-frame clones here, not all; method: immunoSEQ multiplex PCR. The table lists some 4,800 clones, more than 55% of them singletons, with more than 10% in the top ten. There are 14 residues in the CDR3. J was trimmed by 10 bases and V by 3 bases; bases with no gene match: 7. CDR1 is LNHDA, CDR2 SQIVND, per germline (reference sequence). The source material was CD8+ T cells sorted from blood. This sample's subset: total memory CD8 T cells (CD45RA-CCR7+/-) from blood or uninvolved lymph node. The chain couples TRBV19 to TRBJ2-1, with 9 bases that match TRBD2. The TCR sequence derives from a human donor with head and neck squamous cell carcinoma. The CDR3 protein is CASSMVSGGGEQFF. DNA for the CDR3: TGTGCCAGTAGTATGGTTAGCGGGGGAGGAGAGCAGTTCTTC.